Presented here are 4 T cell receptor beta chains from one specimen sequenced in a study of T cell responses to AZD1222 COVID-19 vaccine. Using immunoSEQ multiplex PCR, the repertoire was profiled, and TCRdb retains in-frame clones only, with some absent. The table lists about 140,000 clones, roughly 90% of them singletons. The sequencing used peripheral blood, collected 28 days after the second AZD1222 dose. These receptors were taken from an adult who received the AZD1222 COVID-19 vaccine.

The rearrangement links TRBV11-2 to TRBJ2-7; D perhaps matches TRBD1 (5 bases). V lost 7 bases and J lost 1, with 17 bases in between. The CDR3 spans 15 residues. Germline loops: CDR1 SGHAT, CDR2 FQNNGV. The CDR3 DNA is TGTGCCAGCAACCCACGTAGGGGCCAATCCTACGAGCAGTACTTC. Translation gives CASNPRRGQSYEQYF.

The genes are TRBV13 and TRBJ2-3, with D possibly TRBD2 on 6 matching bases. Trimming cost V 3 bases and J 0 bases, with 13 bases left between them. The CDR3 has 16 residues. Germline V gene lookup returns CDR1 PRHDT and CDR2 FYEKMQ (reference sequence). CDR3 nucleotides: TGTGCCAGCAGCTTCAGGGACTCACTTAGCACAGATACGCAGTATTTT. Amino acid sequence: CASSFRDSLSTDTQYF.

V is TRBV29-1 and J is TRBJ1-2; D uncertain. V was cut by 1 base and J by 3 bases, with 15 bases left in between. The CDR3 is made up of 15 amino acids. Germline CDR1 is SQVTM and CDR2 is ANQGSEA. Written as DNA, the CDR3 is TGCAGCGTTGAAGTGCCAGGTGGTAAGGACTATGGCTACACCTTC. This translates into CSVEVPGGKDYGYTF.

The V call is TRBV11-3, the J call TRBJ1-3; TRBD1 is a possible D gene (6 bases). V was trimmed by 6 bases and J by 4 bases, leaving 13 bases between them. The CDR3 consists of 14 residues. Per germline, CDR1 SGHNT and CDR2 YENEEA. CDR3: CASRKGGPGNTIYF. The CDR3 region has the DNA TGTGCCAGCAGGAAAGGGGGTCCAGGAAACACCATATATTTT.